This T cell receptor beta chain was retrieved from a study of OX40 agonist ivuxolimab in advanced cancers. After removal of 8 bases from V and 0 bases from J, the junction contained 5 bases not matched to a gene. The CDR3 spans 14 residues. Germline CDR1 reads MGHDK; CDR2 reads SYGVNS. Data came from immunoSEQ multiplex PCR; TCRdb stores just in-frame clones and leaves some out. This table has about 82,000 clones, 70% to 90% appearing once. The J gene is TRBJ2-7, the V gene TRBV25-1; 9 positions match TRBD2. This TCR came from an adult with an advanced solid tumor such as melanoma, head and neck, liver or kidney cancer. The sequencing here drew on CD4+ or CD8+ T cells sorted from blood, taken in a trial of the OX40 agonist ivuxolimab. For the CDR3, the DNA is TGTGCCAGCCGGTCTAGCGGGGCCTCCTACGAGCAGTACTTC. This sequence encodes CASRSSGASYEQYF.